Presented here are 11 T cell receptor beta chains from one specimen sequenced in a study of cytomegalovirus exposure and HLA in healthy donors. Only in-frame clones appear in the TCRdb table, and some are missing; sequencing was by immunoSEQ multiplex PCR. The sample includes about 120,000 clones, under 90% seen only once; the top ten take around 1.9%. The sequenced material came from PBMCs. The receptors were gathered from a woman aged 25 to 39 in good health and CMV-seronegative.

V usage is TRBV9 and J usage is TRBJ1-3; D possibly corresponds to TRBD1 (5 bases). The CDR3 totals 16 residues. CDR1 is SGDLS and CDR2 is YYNGEE in the germline V gene. The V gene lost 0 bases and the J gene lost 1 base, with 11 bases spanning the gap. The CDR3 region has the DNA TGTGCCAGCAGCGTAGTGGGGGACTCATCTGGAAACACCATATATTTT. It is translated as CASSVVGDSSGNTIYF.

The V and J genes are TRBV6-4 and TRBJ1-1; 7 positions agree with TRBD1. The V gene's germline CDR1 is MRHNA and CDR2 SNTAGT. J lost 1 base, V lost 0 bases, and 14 bases had no gene match. The CDR3 is 19 residues long. The CDR3 DNA reads as TGTGCCAGCAGTGACTCCACCTCGCCGCGACGACAGGGGAACACTGAAGCTTTCTTT. This gives the protein CASSDSTSPRRQGNTEAFF.

This sequence joins TRBV11-2 and TRBJ1-1; perhaps TRBD1 as D (5 bases). The germline V and J ends were trimmed by 3 bases and 4 bases, with 9 bases remaining between them. CDR1 SGHAT and CDR2 FQNNGV come from the germline V gene. This CDR3 has 13 amino acids. The CDR3 DNA sequence: TGTGCCAGCAGCTTTTACGGGGGCACTGAAGCTTTCTTT. It specifies CASSFYGGTEAFF.

The chain carries TRBV6-1 and TRBJ2-7; the match to TRBD1 covers 7 bases. The CDR3 contains 15 residues. Losses at the gene ends were 0 bases for V and 6 bases for J; bases not matched to a gene: 8. Germline V gene data show CDR1 as MNHNS and CDR2 as SASEGT. The CDR3 nucleotides are TGTGCCAGCAGTGAAGCTTCTGTTAGGGGGCGCGAGCAGTACTTC. As protein: CASSEASVRGREQYF.

This clone was counted a single time. The rearrangement joins TRBV4-2 to TRBJ2-6; perhaps TRBD2 as D (5 bases). V was cut by 0 bases and J by 1 base, with 7 bases left in between. The CDR3 length is 16 residues. The germline V gene has CDR1 LGHNA and CDR2 YNFKEQ. CDR3 loop: CASSQDGSSGANVLTF. CDR3 in DNA: TGTGCCAGCAGCCAAGATGGGAGTTCTGGGGCCAACGTCCTGACTTTC.

V and J are TRBV19 and TRBJ1-1, with D possibly being TRBD1 (5 bases). Germline-derived CDR1 and CDR2 are LNHDA and SQIVND (reference sequence). This CDR3 comprises 14 residues. The ends were cut back, 2 bases at V and 6 bases at J, with 13 bases in the middle. This CDR3 reads CASSILSGIAEAFF. CDR3 sequence (DNA): TGTGCCAGTAGTATACTGTCAGGGATCGCTGAAGCTTTCTTT.

V is TRBV5-4 and J is TRBJ2-2; tentative D call: TRBD1 (6 bases). The germline gives CDR1 SGHNT, CDR2 YYREEE (reference sequence). CDR3 length equals 14 residues. Trimming left V 5 bases short and J 1 base short, with 9 bases between. The CDR3 loop reads CASRGGQNTGELFF. CDR3 nucleotide sequence: TGTGCCAGCAGAGGGGGACAGAACACCGGGGAGCTGTTTTTT.

This clone was detected once. J is TRBJ1-6 and V is TRBV27; 7 bases are shared with TRBD1. J gave up 5 bases and V 3 bases, and 7 bases lay outside the gene matches. Germline assignment: CDR1 MNHEY and CDR2 SMNVEV (reference sequence). The CDR3 sequence is 16 residues long. The CDR3 protein is CASSFEPGQNNSPLHF. The CDR3 region has the DNA TGTGCCAGCAGTTTTGAGCCGGGACAGAATAATTCACCCCTCCACTTT.

This chain uses TRBV18 with TRBJ2-3; 10 bases align to TRBD1. The CDR3 spans 14 residues. After removal of 1 base from V and 10 bases from J, the junction contained 5 bases not matched to a gene. Germline-derived CDR1 and CDR2 are KGHSH and LQKENI. The CDR3 is CASSPLQTGGAQYF. CDR3 DNA: TGTGCCAGCTCACCACTACAGACAGGGGGCGCGCAGTATTTT.

In its sample, this clone was seen a few times. This sequence joins TRBV2 and TRBJ1-5, with 12 bases fitting TRBD1. With 6 bases clipped from V and 4 bases from J, the junction kept 7 bases outside the gene matches. The CDR3 length is 16 residues. Germline CDR1 and CDR2: SNHLY and FYNNEI. The CDR3 is CASSEGTGGLNQPQHF. For the CDR3, the DNA is TGTGCCAGCAGCGAGGGGACAGGGGGCCTTAATCAGCCCCAGCATTTT.

V and J are TRBV6-1 and TRBJ2-1; 13 nucleotides line up with TRBD2. Germline values: CDR1 MNHNS, CDR2 SASEGT. The J segment lost 2 bases and the V segment lost 11 bases, leaving 3 bases of the junction unmatched. CDR3 size: 14 residues. Written as DNA, the CDR3 is TGTGCCGGAGGGACTAGCGGGGCCTACAATGAGCAGTTCTTC. This encodes CAGGTSGAYNEQFF.